Below, 5 T cell receptor beta chains from the same sample are listed, as sequenced in a study of cytomegalovirus exposure and HLA in healthy donors. Primers included in the PCR were 60 Vbeta and 13 Jbeta primers. Sequencing used immunoSEQ multiplex PCR; TCRdb keeps in-frame clones, though not all of them. The sample carries around 180,000 clones, roughly 78% recorded once. The specimen sequenced was PBMCs. These receptors all stem from a woman aged 40 to 49 in good health and CMV-seronegative.

The chain is built from TRBV9 and TRBJ1-3; 7 bases fit TRBD1. This CDR3 spans 15 amino acids. Looked up from germline, CDR1 is SGDLS and CDR2 is YYNGEE. The V segment lost 0 bases and the J segment 4 bases; nucleotides outside the gene matches: 4. CDR3 sequence reads: CASSVAPGQGNTIYF. The CDR3 coding sequence is TGTGCCAGCAGCGTAGCCCCGGGACAGGGAAACACCATATATTTT.

V usage is TRBV7-8 and J usage is TRBJ2-3; possibly TRBD1 for D (5 bases). CDR1 and CDR2 from the germline V gene are SGHVS and FQNEAQ. Trimming left V 4 bases short and J 5 bases short, with 10 bases between. The CDR3 consists of 13 residues. The CDR3 nucleotides read TGTGCCAGCAGCTCGGATAGGGGAGATACGCAGTATTTT. This encodes CASSSDRGDTQYF. Together with reference TRBV7-8 and TRBJ2-3, the CDR3 gives the full variable domain: GAGVSQSPRYKVAKRGQDVALRCDPISGHVSLFWYQQALGQGPEFLTYFQNEAQLDKSGLPSDRFFAERPEGSVSTLKIQRTQQEDSAVYLCASSSDRGDTQYFGPGTRLTVL.

V usage is TRBV27 and J usage is TRBJ2-1; the match to TRBD1 covers 8 bases. Germline CDR1 MNHEY, CDR2 SMNVEV (reference sequence). The CDR3 is 15 amino acids. J was trimmed by 9 bases and V by 5 bases; bases with no gene match: 12. The CDR3, as DNA: TGTGCCAGCAGTGCCCGACAGGGGAAGGGAGGTGAGCAGTTCTTC. Translation gives CASSARQGKGGEQFF.

This rearrangement joins TRBV19 to TRBJ1-2, with 11 bases aligning to TRBD1. The CDR3 is 14 amino acids. Losses at the gene ends were 11 bases for V and 6 bases for J; bases not matched to a gene: 11. Germline V gene lookup returns CDR1 LNHDA and CDR2 SQIVND (reference sequence). The DNA for the CDR3 is TGTGCCTCAAAACAGGACAGGGGGCTGGATGGCTACACCTTC. The encoded protein is CASKQDRGLDGYTF.

The chain joins TRBV7-9 to TRBJ2-7; 7 bases map to TRBD1. The J segment lost 6 bases and the V segment lost 5 bases, leaving 16 bases of the junction unmatched. The CDR3 has 16 residues. Germline-derived CDR1 and CDR2 are SEHNR and FQNEAQ (reference sequence). The CDR3, as DNA: TGTGCCAGCAGCCCCCGGGGCCAGGGGGATAATTTCGAGCAGTACTTC. Its translation: CASSPRGQGDNFEQYF.